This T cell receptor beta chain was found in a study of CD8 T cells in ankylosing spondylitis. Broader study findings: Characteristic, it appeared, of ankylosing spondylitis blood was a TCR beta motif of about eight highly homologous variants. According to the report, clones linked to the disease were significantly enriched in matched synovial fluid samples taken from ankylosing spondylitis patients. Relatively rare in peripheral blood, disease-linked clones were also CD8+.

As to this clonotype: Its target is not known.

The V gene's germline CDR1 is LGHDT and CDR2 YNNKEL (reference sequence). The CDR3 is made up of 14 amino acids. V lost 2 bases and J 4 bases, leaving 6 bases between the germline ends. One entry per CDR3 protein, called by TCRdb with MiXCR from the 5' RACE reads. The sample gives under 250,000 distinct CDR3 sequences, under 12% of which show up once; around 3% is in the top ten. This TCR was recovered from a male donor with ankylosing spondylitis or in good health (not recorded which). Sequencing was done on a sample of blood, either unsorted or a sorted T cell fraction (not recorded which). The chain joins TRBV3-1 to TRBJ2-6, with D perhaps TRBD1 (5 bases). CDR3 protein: CASSQQGGANVLTF. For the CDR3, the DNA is TGTGCCAGCAGCCAACAGGGCGGGGCCAACGTCCTGACTTTC.